The present TCR beta chain was sequenced within a study of blood T cell repertoires in COVID-19. Across the whole study: Material from acute and convalescent COVID-19 was sourced from the United States, Italy and Spain.

Germline V lookup: CDR1 SNHLY, CDR2 FYNNEI. The CDR3 has 15 amino acids. The V and J ends lost 4 bases and 5 bases, in that order; junction bases with no gene match: 6. Clinical history as reported by participants underpinned cohort assignment. Data came from immunoSEQ multiplex PCR; TCRdb stores just in-frame clones and leaves some out. This table has 220,000 or so clones, 85% to 90% appearing once. The sample was PBMCs or T cells enriched from blood (not recorded which). The chain combines TRBV2 with TRBJ2-2, with 8 bases that match TRBD1. The sequence derives from a middle-aged man who had been exposed to COVID-19. The CDR3 sequence: CASSADRVWTGELFF. The CDR3 DNA is TGTGCCAGCAGTGCGGACAGGGTGTGGACCGGGGAGCTGTTTTTT.